Sequencing of this TCR beta chain was carried out in a study of Ad26.COV2.S vaccination and SARS-CoV-2 variants. At the level of the study: Ad26.COV2.S was injected intramuscularly once or twice, 56 days apart.

Documented treatment: roughly 20 received Ad26.COV2.S at low or high dose, single or two shots; five or six received placebo; per-sample allocation not given. On day 63 after the first injection, vaccine and placebo recipients gave samples. The data were produced by immunoSEQ multiplex PCR, yet TCRdb's version contains in-frame clones alone and is incomplete. This table has over 400,000 clones, roughly 90% appearing once. This clone was counted between two and nine times. No antigen is known for it. Study observations and caveats: Spike-specific TCR breadth was greater after Ad26.COV2.S than placebo. Total T cell responses were possibly underestimated by TCR breadth and depth analyses.

This TCR came from a person between 18 and 65 years old who received the Ad26.COV2.S COVID-19 vaccine or a placebo. Sequencing used peripheral blood, obtained in a trial of Ad26.COV2.S vaccine versus placebo.

CDR3 in amino acids: CASSEDTPYGYTF. The CDR3 DNA sequence: TGCGCCAGCAGCGAGGACACTCCCTATGGCTACACCTTC. The V call is TRBV5-1, the J call TRBJ1-2; D is possibly TRBD1 (5 bases). V was pared by 4 bases and J by 4 bases, with 11 bases between. This CDR3 region has 13 residues. Germline CDR1 SGHRS, CDR2 YFSETQ.